Below, one TCR beta chain is given with its context. Its specificity is unknown. The data are from a study of CD8 T cells in ankylosing spondylitis. Regarding the study as a whole: A TCR beta motif of seven or eight highly homologous variants appeared characteristic of ankylosing spondylitis blood.

V gave up 3 bases and J gave up 1 base, with 10 bases separating them. Germline CDR1 is KGHSH and CDR2 is LQKENI. This CDR3 contains 15 residues. Each CDR3 protein gets one entry after TCRdb re-called the 5' RACE reads with MiXCR. The table records about 540,000 distinct CDR3 sequences, roughly 13% of them present only once. The sample consisted of blood, either unsorted or a sorted T cell fraction (not recorded which). The chain links TRBV18 to TRBJ2-1; D is uncertain. The sequence came from a male donor with ankylosing spondylitis. The CDR3 region is CASSPNSASYNEQFF. The CDR3 region has the DNA TGTGCCAGCTCACCGAACAGTGCTTCCTACAATGAGCAGTTCTTC.